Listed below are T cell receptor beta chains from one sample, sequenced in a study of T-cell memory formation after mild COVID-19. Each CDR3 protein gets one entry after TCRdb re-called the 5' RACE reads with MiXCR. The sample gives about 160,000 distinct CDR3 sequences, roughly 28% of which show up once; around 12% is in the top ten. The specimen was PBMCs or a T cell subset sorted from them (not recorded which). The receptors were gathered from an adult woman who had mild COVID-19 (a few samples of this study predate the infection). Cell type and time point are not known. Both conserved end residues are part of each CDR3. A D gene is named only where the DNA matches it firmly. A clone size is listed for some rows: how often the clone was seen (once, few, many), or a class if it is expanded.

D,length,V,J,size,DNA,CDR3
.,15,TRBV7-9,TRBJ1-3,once,TGTGCCAGCAGCTCGGGACCGCCTGGTGGAAACACCATATATTTT,CASSSGPPGGNTIYF
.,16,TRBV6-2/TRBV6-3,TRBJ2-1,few,TGTGCCAGCAGTTACTCAAGGGGCCGCTCAGGCAATGAGCAGTTCTTC,CASSYSRGRSGNEQFF
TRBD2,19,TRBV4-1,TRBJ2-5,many,TGCGCCAGCAGCCAAGATCGGGATGGTAGCGGGGGATTCCGAGAGACCCAGTACTTC,CASSQDRDGSGGFRETQYF
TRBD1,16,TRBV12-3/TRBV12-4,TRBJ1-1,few,TGTGCCAGCAGTTTAGCTAAGACAGGGTGGGCCACTGAAGCTTTCTTT,CASSLAKTGWATEAFF
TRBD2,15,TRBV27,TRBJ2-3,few,TGTGCCAGCAAGGTTCTAGCGGGGGGCCCCGATACGCAGTATTTT,CASKVLAGGPDTQYF
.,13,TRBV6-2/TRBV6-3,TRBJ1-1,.,TGTGCCAGCAGTTACATGGGGAACACTGAAGCTTTCTTT,CASSYMGNTEAFF
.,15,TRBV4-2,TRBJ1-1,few,TGTGCCAGCAGCCAGACGCAGGGAATCGACACTGAAGCTTTCTTT,CASSQTQGIDTEAFF
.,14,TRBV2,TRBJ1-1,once,TGTGCCAGCAGTTTACAGGGTTTCGGGACTGAAGCTTTCTTT,CASSLQGFGTEAFF
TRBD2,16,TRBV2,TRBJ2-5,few,TGTGCCAGCAGTGAGGACGCGGGAGCCAACGGGGAGACCCAGTACTTC,CASSEDAGANGETQYF
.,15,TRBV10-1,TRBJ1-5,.,TGCGCCAGCAGTGTCGAGCAGGGGCACCGGAGGCCCCAGCATTTT,CASSVEQGHRRPQHF
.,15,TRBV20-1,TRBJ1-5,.,TGCAGTGCAGTTAGCGGGGCTTATAGCAATCAGCCCCAGCATTTT,CSAVSGAYSNQPQHF
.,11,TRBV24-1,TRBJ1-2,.,TGTGCCACCAGTGTTGGCGGCGGCTACACCTTC,CATSVGGGYTF
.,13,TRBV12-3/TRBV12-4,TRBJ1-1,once,TGTGCCAGCAGCTTTGAACAGAGACTGGGAGCTTTCTTT,CASSFEQRLGAFF
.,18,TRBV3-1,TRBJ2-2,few,TGTGCCAGCAGCCAAGCGTTTGGGAGATACTCGAACACCGGGGAGCTGTTTTTT,CASSQAFGRYSNTGELFF
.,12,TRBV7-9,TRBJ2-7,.,TGTGCCAGCAGCTTACAGGCCTACGAGCAGTACTTC,CASSLQAYEQYF
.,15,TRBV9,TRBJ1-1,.,TGTGCCAGCAGCGTAACAGCCGGGGCGGGCACTGAAGCTTTCTTT,CASSVTAGAGTEAFF
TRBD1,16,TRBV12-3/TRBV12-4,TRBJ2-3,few,TGTGCCAGCAGTTTAACCGGGACAGTGATCACAGATACGCAGTATTTT,CASSLTGTVITDTQYF
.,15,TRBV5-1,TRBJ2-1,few,TGCGCCAGCAGCTTGCCCAGAGACGTAAACAATGAGCAGTTCTTC,CASSLPRDVNNEQFF
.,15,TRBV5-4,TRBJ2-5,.,TGTGCCAGCAGACAGACCACAGGAGCCCAAGAGACCCAGTACTTC,CASRQTTGAQETQYF
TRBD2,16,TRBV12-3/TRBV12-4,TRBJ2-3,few,TGTGCCAGCAGTCCCCTAGCGGGGGGGCGCACAGATACGCAGTATTTT,CASSPLAGGRTDTQYF
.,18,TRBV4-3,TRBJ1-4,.,TGCGCCAGCAGCGAACAAAGAGCCCAAGGGGGGGCCGGGGAAAAACTGTTTTTT,CASSEQRAQGGAGEKLFF
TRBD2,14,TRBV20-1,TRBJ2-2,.,TGCAGTGCCGCTCATAGCGGGAGCACCGGGGAGCTGTTTTTT,CSAAHSGSTGELFF
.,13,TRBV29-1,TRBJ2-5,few,TGCAGCGTTGATTCGGGGCAGCAAGAGACCCAGTACTTC,CSVDSGQQETQYF
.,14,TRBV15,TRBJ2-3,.,TGTGCCACCTCAGATCGGAGGGTCACAGATACGCAGTATTTT,CATSDRRVTDTQYF
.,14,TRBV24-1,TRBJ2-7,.,TGTGCCACCAGTGAACCAGGGAATTCCTACGAGCAGTACTTC,CATSEPGNSYEQYF
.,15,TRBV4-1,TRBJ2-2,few,TGCGCCAGCAGCCTTCCAGCGGCTAACACCGGGGAGCTGTTTTTT,CASSLPAANTGELFF
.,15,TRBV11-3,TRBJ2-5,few,TGTGCCAGCAGCTTAGTCCTCGGGGGCCAAGAGACCCAGTACTTC,CASSLVLGGQETQYF
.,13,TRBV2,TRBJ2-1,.,TGTGCCAGTTGGACGAAAGGGCGCAATGAGCAGTTCTTC,CASWTKGRNEQFF
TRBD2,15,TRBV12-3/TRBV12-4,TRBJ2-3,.,TGTGCCACCGAGGTAGATAGCGGGGTGACAGATACGCAGTATTTT,CATEVDSGVTDTQYF
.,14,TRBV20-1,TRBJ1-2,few,TGCAGTGCTAGAGCGGATCTCTCTGACTATGGCTACACCTTC,CSARADLSDYGYTF
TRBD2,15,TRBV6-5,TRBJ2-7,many,TGTGCCAGCAGTTACCGCCTGGGACTAGCCTACGAGCAGTACTTC,CASSYRLGLAYEQYF
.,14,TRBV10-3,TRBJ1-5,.,TGTGCCATCAACGATGTGGGGGGCAATCAGCCCCAGCATTTT,CAINDVGGNQPQHF
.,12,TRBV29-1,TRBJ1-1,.,TGCAGCGGCCGACAGCCGAACACTGAAGCTTTCTTT,CSGRQPNTEAFF
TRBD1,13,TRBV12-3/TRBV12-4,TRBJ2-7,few,TGTGCCAGCAGGCGACAGGGTCGCGACGAGCAGTACTTC,CASRRQGRDEQYF
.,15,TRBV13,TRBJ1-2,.,TGTGCCAGCAGCGCGCCGGCCGAAGGGGCAGGCGGCTACACCTTC,CASSAPAEGAGGYTF
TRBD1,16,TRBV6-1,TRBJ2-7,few,TGTGCCAGCAGTGTTGGGGACAGCTTCCCGTCCTACGAGCAGTACTTC,CASSVGDSFPSYEQYF
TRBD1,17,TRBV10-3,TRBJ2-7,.,TGTGCCATCAGTGAGTCGACGGTCCGGACAGGGGGCACCGAGCAGTACTTC,CAISESTVRTGGTEQYF
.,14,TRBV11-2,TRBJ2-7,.,TGTGCCAGCAGCTTTGGAGGGGGCGGCTACGAGCAGTACTTC,CASSFGGGGYEQYF
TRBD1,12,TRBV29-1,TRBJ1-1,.,TGCAGCGTTGAAGGCCCGGGACAGTGGGCTTTCTTT,CSVEGPGQWAFF
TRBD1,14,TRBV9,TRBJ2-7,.,TGTGCCAGCAGCGTAGGGACAGGGACCTACGAGCAGTACTTC,CASSVGTGTYEQYF
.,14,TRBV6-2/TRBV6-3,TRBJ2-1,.,TGTGCCAGCAGTTACTCGACTAGAGGGAATGAGCAGTTCTTC,CASSYSTRGNEQFF
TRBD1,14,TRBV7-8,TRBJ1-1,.,TGTGCCAGCAGGTCCAGGGGGGTAGGCACTGAAGCTTTCTTT,CASRSRGVGTEAFF
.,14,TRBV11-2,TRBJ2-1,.,TGTGCCAGCAGCTTAGACGCTAGTTGGGATGAGCAGTTCTTC,CASSLDASWDEQFF
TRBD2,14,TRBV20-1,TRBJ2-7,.,TGCAGTGCTAGCTGGGCGGGAGCCACCTACGAGCAGTACTTC,CSASWAGATYEQYF
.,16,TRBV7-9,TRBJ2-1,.,TGTGCCAGCAGCTTAAGGCTCGGAAGCTCCTACAATGAGCAGTTCTTC,CASSLRLGSSYNEQFF
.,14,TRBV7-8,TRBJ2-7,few,TGTGCCAGCAGCCCACGGGCCAGCTCCTACGAGCAGTACTTC,CASSPRASSYEQYF
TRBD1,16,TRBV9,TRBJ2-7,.,TGTGCCAGCAGCGCGGGACAGGGGTTGAGGTCCTACGAGCAGTACTTC,CASSAGQGLRSYEQYF
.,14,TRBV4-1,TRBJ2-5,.,TGCGCCAGCAGCCAAGGTGCAGGACAAGAGACCCAGTACTTC,CASSQGAGQETQYF
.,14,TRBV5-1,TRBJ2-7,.,TGCGCCAGCAGCTTGGTCACGGACTCCTACGAGCAGTACTTC,CASSLVTDSYEQYF
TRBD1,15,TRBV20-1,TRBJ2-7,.,TGCAGTGCTAGAGACCCGGGACAGGGATCCTACGAGCAGTACTTC,CSARDPGQGSYEQYF
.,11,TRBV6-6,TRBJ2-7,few,TGTGCCTCCGGGGGTGTCAACGAGCAGTACTTC,CASGGVNEQYF
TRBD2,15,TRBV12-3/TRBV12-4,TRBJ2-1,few,TGTGCCAGCAGTTTAGCTAGCGGGAGGGTACGTGAGCAGTTCTTC,CASSLASGRVREQFF
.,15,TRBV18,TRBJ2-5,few,TGTGCCAGCTCACCATTAGCCCGCCGTCAGGAGACCCAGTACTTC,CASSPLARRQETQYF
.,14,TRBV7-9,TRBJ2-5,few,TGTGCCAGCAGCTTAGAGAGTGGGGCAGAGACCCAGTACTTC,CASSLESGAETQYF
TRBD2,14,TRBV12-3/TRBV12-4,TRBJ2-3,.,TGTGCCAGCAGCCCGGGACTAGCATTCGATACGCAGTATTTT,CASSPGLAFDTQYF
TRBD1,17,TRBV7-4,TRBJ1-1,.,TGTGCCAGCAGCTTACCTGGACAGGGGGTAGGGAACACTGAAGCTTTCTTT,CASSLPGQGVGNTEAFF
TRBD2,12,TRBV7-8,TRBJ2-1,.,TGTGCCAGCAGCCTAGCGGGTTCTGAGCAGTTCTTC,CASSLAGSEQFF